The 11 T cell receptor beta chains listed next were all sequenced from one sample in a study of blood T cells in healthy people across ages. A second PCR of 7 to 11 cycles used a sample-barcoded 5' primer and a J-beta primer mix. Using its own MiXCR run on the 5' RACE reads, TCRdb lists one record per CDR3 protein. Of about 1.7 million distinct CDR3 sequences in the sample, about 30% were seen once. Material: blood. These receptors came from a woman in her thirties in good health.

This clonotype was seen many times. J is TRBJ2-7 and V is TRBV7-9; D ambiguous. This CDR3 spans 13 amino acids. Trimming pared 5 bases from V and 9 bases from J, leaving 17 bases between. Germline CDR1 and CDR2: SEHNR and FQNEAQ (reference sequence). The CDR3 sequence is CASSSKVILGQYF. DNA for the CDR3: TGTGCCAGCAGCAGTAAGGTCATCCTCGGGCAGTACTTC.

This sequence joins TRBV9 and TRBJ2-3; the D gene is possibly TRBD1 (6 bases). CDR1 SGDLS and CDR2 YYNGEE come from the germline V gene. The length of the CDR3 is 16 residues. V gave up 0 bases and J gave up 4 bases, with 15 bases separating them. The CDR3 bases are TGTGCCAGCAGCGTAGGAGTCTTGGGGGCTGCAGATACGCAGTATTTT. Residues: CASSVGVLGAADTQYF.

The CDR3 protein is CASSPEGHGGDQPQHF. The CDR3 DNA is TGTGCCAGCAGTCCCGAGGGGCATGGCGGGGATCAGCCCCAGCATTTT. The chain employs TRBV28 and TRBJ1-5; a possible D gene is TRBD1 (5 bases). The germline V gene has CDR1 MDHEN and CDR2 SYDVKM. V was cut by 5 bases and J by 5 bases, with 19 bases left in between. The CDR3 has 16 residues.

This clonotype was counted a few times. This chain joins TRBV20-1 and TRBJ2-7; 10 nucleotides line up with TRBD2. Germline CDR1 DFQATT, CDR2 SNEGSKA (reference sequence). The CDR3 has 19 amino acids. V shed 0 bases and J 2 bases; nucleotides not matched to a gene: 16. CDR3 DNA: TGCAGTGCTAGAGACCTCTTGAGCGGGGGGGCCGAGGATCCCTACGAGCAGTACTTC. The encoded protein is CSARDLLSGGAEDPYEQYF.

This rearrangement joins TRBV18 to TRBJ2-4; D might be TRBD1 or TRBD2, each matching 5 bases. Trimming removed 2 bases at V and 8 bases at J, with 16 bases between. Germline lookup yields CDR1 KGHSH and CDR2 LQKENI. This CDR3 is built from 15 residues. This CDR3 is CASSPIVGARDIQYF. The CDR3, as DNA: TGTGCCAGCTCACCAATTGTCGGGGCGAGAGACATTCAGTACTTC.

The chain carries TRBV5-1 and TRBJ2-5; no reliable D call. CDR1 and CDR2 (germline): SGHRS, YFSETQ. This CDR3 has 16 residues. V dropped 1 base and J dropped 1 base, with 14 bases sitting between them. The CDR3 spells CASSLNPPAAQETQYF. The CDR3 nucleotides read TGCGCCAGCAGCTTGAATCCGCCGGCGGCCCAAGAGACCCAGTACTTC.

This clonotype has a handful of counts. This chain connects TRBV11-1 to TRBJ2-7; D unresolved. The germline V gene has CDR1 SGHAT and CDR2 FQDESV (reference sequence). The ends were cut back, 5 bases at V and 2 bases at J, with 16 bases in the middle. The CDR3 has 15 amino acids. The CDR3 region is CASSPTGGGPYEQYF. CDR3 nucleotides: TGTGCCAGCAGCCCGACCGGTGGTGGGCCCTACGAGCAGTACTTC.

The V and J genes are TRBV5-1 and TRBJ2-5; D may correspond to TRBD1 or TRBD2 (6 bases each). CDR3 size: 16 residues. The germline gives CDR1 SGHRS, CDR2 YFSETQ. Trimming shortened V by 4 bases and J by 1 base, and 17 bases separated the two germline ends. CDR3: CASSPLSGGLQETQYF. The CDR3 DNA reads as TGCGCCAGCAGCCCCCTAAGTGGGGGGCTCCAAGAGACCCAGTACTTC.

The V call is TRBV28, the J call TRBJ2-7; TRBD1 might be the D (6 bases). Matching the DNA end better, TRBJ2-5 makes the J call doubtful. CDR3 length: 14 residues. CDR1 and CDR2 (germline): MDHEN, SYDVKM. CDR3 region: CASTPVGAGETQYF. The CDR3 DNA sequence: TGTGCCAGCACCCCAGTGGGGGCCGGTGAGACCCAGTACTTC.

This clonotype was counted ten times or more. The chain has TRBV7-9 and TRBJ2-6; D is unresolved. Trimming removed 2 bases from V and 0 bases from J, with 14 bases in between. The CDR3 consists of 18 residues. From germline, CDR1 is SEHNR and CDR2 FQNEAQ (reference sequence). The CDR3 is CASSLQAGYGSGANVLTF. The CDR3, as DNA: TGTGCCAGCAGCTTACAGGCAGGCTACGGCTCTGGGGCCAACGTCCTGACTTTC.

This clonotype was recorded a few times. One junction end disagrees with the germline gene, perhaps due to a read error. The chain employs TRBV6-6 and TRBJ2-1; D is ambiguous. CDR3 size: 12 residues. Per the germline V gene, CDR1 is MNHNY and CDR2 is SVGAGI (reference sequence). This CDR3 reads CAGSRPYNEQFF. The CDR3 coding sequence is TGTGCCGGCAGCCGACCATACAATGAGCAGTTCTTC.